This T cell receptor beta chain was observed in a study of T-cell reconstitution after alpha-beta-depleted transplantation in children. The CDR3 totals 13 residues. From germline, CDR1 is SGHRS and CDR2 YFSETQ. V was clipped by 0 bases and J by 1 base, with 4 bases between them. Unique molecular identifiers were incorporated when the TCRbeta library was constructed. One entry per CDR3 protein, called by TCRdb with MiXCR from the PCR reads. Among over 150,000 distinct CDR3 sequences listed, less than 8% were seen once. This clonotype was picked up many times. Sequenced here: PBMCs from the stem cell graft donor, sampled from the stem cell graft. The origin of this receptor is a human donor who donated a stem cell graft to a child with Wiskott-Aldrich syndrome. The rearrangement links TRBV5-1 to TRBJ2-5; D unclear. This CDR3 is CASSLGIQETQYF. Written as DNA, the CDR3 is TGCGCCAGCAGCTTGGGGATCCAAGAGACCCAGTACTTC.